This TCR beta chain was obtained from a study of cytomegalovirus exposure and HLA in healthy donors. This CDR3 contains 13 residues. Trimming stripped 5 bases from V and 2 bases from J, with 10 bases between. Germline assignment: CDR1 LNHDA and CDR2 SQIVND (reference sequence). To note about this clone: Its antigen is as yet unknown.

The primer mix had 60 Vbeta and 13 Jbeta primers. Sequencing used immunoSEQ multiplex PCR; TCRdb keeps in-frame clones, though not all of them. Here the sample spans hundreds of thousands of clones, about 80% being singletons. The study, taken as a whole, reports: Presence/absence analyses supposed approximately even sequencing depth among donors. Cytomegalovirus association was listed for 164 TCR beta chains.

Sequencing was performed on PBMCs. This clonotype originated in a man aged 35-49 years in good health and CMV-seropositive. The chain employs TRBV19 and TRBJ2-7, with a tentative D call TRBD2 (5 bases). CDR3 sequence reads: CASSAAGTYEQYF. The CDR3 DNA follows: TGTGCCAGTAGTGCCGCCGGGACCTACGAGCAGTACTTC.